The next 20 T cell receptor beta chains were all read from a single sample in a study of chemoradiotherapy in HPV16-positive cancers. This table comes from immunoSEQ multiplex PCR, and its TCRdb copy is limited to in-frame clones, with some not included. Of about 35,000 clones listed, 80% to 95% are singletons. Sequences were derived from blood, sampled from a patient who underwent chemoradiotherapy. The receptors stem from a human donor with HPV-associated anogenital cancer.

The J gene is TRBJ2-1, the V gene TRBV30; D remains unclear. The germline V gene encodes CDR1 GTSNPN and CDR2 SVGIG (reference sequence). Between the trimmed V and J ends, which lost 2 bases and 7 bases, there was a span of 6 bases. This CDR3 has 11 amino acids. CDR3 nucleotides: TGTGCCTGGAGTTTTGAGAATGAGCAGTTCTTC. It encodes CAWSFENEQFF.

V and J are TRBV9 and TRBJ1-2; D not certain. The CDR3 is made up of 15 amino acids. The V gene lost 5 bases and the J gene lost 0 bases, with 14 bases spanning the gap. Germline lookup yields CDR1 SGDLS and CDR2 YYNGEE. The chain's CDR3 is CASSMGNWANYGYTF. CDR3 sequence (DNA): TGTGCCAGCAGTATGGGCAATTGGGCTAACTATGGCTACACCTTC. Using reference TRBV9 and TRBJ1-2 for the parts outside the CDR3, the full variable domain is DSGVTQTPKHLITATGQRVTLRCSPRSGDLSVYWYQQSLDQGLQFLIQYYNGEERAKGNILERFSAQQFPDLHSELNLSSLELGDSALYFCASSMGNWANYGYTFGSGTRLTVV.

V usage is TRBV6-1 and J usage is TRBJ1-1; D is unclear. Per germline, CDR1 MNHNS and CDR2 SASEGT. V gave up 2 bases and J gave up 0 bases, with 4 bases separating them. The CDR3 consists of 13 residues. The CDR3 DNA sequence: TGTGCCAGCAGTGAAAGTTTGAACACTGAAGCTTTCTTT. Translation gives CASSESLNTEAFF.

The chain carries TRBV28 and TRBJ1-2; D is possibly TRBD1 (6 bases). The CDR3 spans 12 residues. Trimming cost V 6 bases and J 4 bases, with 9 bases left between them. CDR1 MDHEN and CDR2 SYDVKM come from the germline V gene. For the CDR3, the DNA is TGTGCCAGCAGGAAGACAGGCTATGGCTACACCTTC. Its translation: CASRKTGYGYTF.

The chain uses TRBV9 and TRBJ2-2; 7 nucleotides match TRBD1. Germline V lookup: CDR1 SGDLS, CDR2 YYNGEE. There are 18 residues in the CDR3. After removal of 0 bases from V and 3 bases from J, the junction contained 11 bases not matched to a gene. In DNA form, the CDR3 reads TGTGCCAGCAGCGTAGGGGTAGGCAGGGGGAAGGACACCGGGGAGCTGTTTTTT. The encoded protein is CASSVGVGRGKDTGELFF.

The table lists this clone with a few counts. The chain combines TRBV19 with TRBJ1-1; 7 positions agree with TRBD1. After removal of 4 bases from V and 10 bases from J, the junction contained 6 bases not matched to a gene. Germline CDR1 is LNHDA and CDR2 is SQIVND (reference sequence). CDR3 length: 12 amino acids. The CDR3 coding sequence is TGTGCCAGTAGTACTCGACAGGGTCTAGCTTTCTTT. It specifies CASSTRQGLAFF.

This chain joins TRBV6-1 and TRBJ1-1; D gene uncertain. Germline V CDR1 and CDR2: MNHNS, SASEGT. The CDR3 consists of 16 residues. Trimming cost V 4 bases and J 0 bases, with 15 bases left between them. CDR3 nucleotides: TGTGCCAGCAGTGGTCGGTCGACGGCCATGAACACTGAAGCTTTCTTT. This encodes CASSGRSTAMNTEAFF.

The chain is built from TRBV10-1 and TRBJ1-1, with D possibly being TRBD1 (6 bases). V was pared by 3 bases and J by 3 bases, with 11 bases between. CDR1 and CDR2 (germline): WNHNN, SYGVQD (reference sequence). CDR3 size: 14 residues. The CDR3, as DNA: TGCGCCAGCAGTGAAACGAGGGGGTACACTGAAGCTTTCTTT. Its translation is CASSETRGYTEAFF.

This chain links TRBV6-5 with TRBJ1-1; D possibly corresponds to TRBD1 (5 bases). CDR3 length: 14 residues. The germline V gene has CDR1 MNHEY and CDR2 SVGAGI. Trimming left V 2 bases short and J 6 bases short, with 13 bases between. CDR3 bases: TGTGCCAGCAGTTACCATGAGGGGATGCCTGAAGCTTTCTTT. Its protein product is CASSYHEGMPEAFF.

This clone came up a few times. The chain couples TRBV6-1 to TRBJ1-5; D may be TRBD1 (5 bases). The CDR3 has 13 residues. Germline V gene data show CDR1 as MNHNS and CDR2 as SASEGT. The V end lost 11 bases, the J end lost 6 bases, and 17 bases lay between the germline ends. In nucleotides, the CDR3 is TGTGCCGCTCACGGCAGGGAAGGTCAGCCCCAGCATTTT. Amino acid sequence: CAAHGREGQPQHF.

The CDR3 bases are TGTGCCAGCAGCTTCGCGGGGACAGGGGTACACGAGCAGTACTTC. Its translation is CASSFAGTGVHEQYF. The chain couples TRBV5-6 to TRBJ2-7; 10 bases match TRBD1. The CDR3 runs to 15 residues. Germline V gene sequence: CDR1 SGHDT, CDR2 YYEEEE. Trimming cost V 2 bases and J 5 bases; bases outside gene matches: 7.

The rearrangement links TRBV30 to TRBJ2-7, with D unresolved. Germline values: CDR1 GTSNPN, CDR2 SVGIG (reference sequence). The V and J ends lost 0 bases and 3 bases respectively, with 3 bases between them. The CDR3 spans 11 residues. DNA for the CDR3: TGTGCCTGGAGTGTACTCTACGAGCAGTACTTC. This sequence encodes CAWSVLYEQYF. Together with reference TRBV30 and TRBJ2-7, the CDR3 gives the full variable domain: SQTIHQWPATLVQPVGSPLSLECTVEGTSNPNLYWYRQAAGRGLQLLFYSVGIGQISSEVPQNLSASRPQDRQFILSSKKLLLSDSGFYLCAWSVLYEQYFGPGTRLTVT.

The V gene is TRBV25-1, the J gene TRBJ1-1; D not certain. Germline V gives CDR1 MGHDK, CDR2 SYGVNS. This CDR3 is 13 amino acids long. Trimming stripped 3 bases from V and 6 bases from J, with 11 bases between. The chain's CDR3 is CASSDIGYPEAFF. The CDR3 DNA is TGTGCCAGCAGTGATATTGGGTACCCTGAAGCTTTCTTT.

J is TRBJ1-1 and V is TRBV4-2; possibly TRBD1 for D (6 bases). CDR1 LGHNA and CDR2 YNFKEQ come from the germline V gene. Trimming left V 2 bases short and J 1 base short, with 11 bases between. The CDR3 is 15 amino acids. The CDR3 DNA is TGTGCCAGCAGCCAACAGGGGTCCGGGAACACTGAAGCTTTCTTT. This translates into CASSQQGSGNTEAFF.

The V and J genes are TRBV27 and TRBJ1-1, with 7 positions matching TRBD1. The CDR3 is 13 residues long. Trimming took 10 bases from V and 1 from J; bases not matched to a gene: 6. Per the germline V gene, CDR1 is MNHEY and CDR2 is SMNVEV (reference sequence). CDR3 loop: CATLGQRNTEAFF. DNA for the CDR3: TGTGCCACCTTGGGACAGAGGAACACTGAAGCTTTCTTT.

The genes are TRBV9 and TRBJ2-6; D not certain. V was pared by 0 bases and J by 2 bases, with 0 bases between. The CDR3 spans 13 residues. Germline assignment: CDR1 SGDLS and CDR2 YYNGEE. DNA of the CDR3: TGTGCCAGCAGCGTAGCTGGGGCCAACGTCCTGACTTTC. Amino acids: CASSVAGANVLTF. The variable domain in full, completed from reference TRBV9 and TRBJ2-6, reads DSGVTQTPKHLITATGQRVTLRCSPRSGDLSVYWYQQSLDQGLQFLIQYYNGEERAKGNILERFSAQQFPDLHSELNLSSLELGDSALYFCASSVAGANVLTFGAGSRLTVL.

The chain is built from TRBV19 and TRBJ2-7; TRBD1 matches 8 bases. The CDR3 length is 15 residues. Germline-derived CDR1 and CDR2 are LNHDA and SQIVND (reference sequence). V lost 2 bases, J lost 4 bases, and 7 bases stayed unmatched. The CDR3 sequence: CASSITSGGTYEQYF. The CDR3 DNA sequence: TGTGCCAGTAGTATAACGTCAGGGGGCACATACGAGCAGTACTTC.

The chain combines TRBV30 with TRBJ1-1; TRBD1 aligns across 7 bases. The CDR3 is 14 residues long. V lost 4 bases to trimming and J lost 3 bases; unmatched junction nucleotides: 8. CDR1 and CDR2 from the germline V gene are GTSNPN and SVGIG (reference sequence). The DNA of the CDR3 is TGTGCCTGGACCTTCAGGGGGAGGGACACTGAAGCTTTCTTT. Translated: CAWTFRGRDTEAFF.

This chain connects TRBV6-7 to TRBJ2-1; D not certain. TRBV6-7 carries the ORF label, with uncertain function. The CDR3 is 13 amino acids. Trimming stripped 9 bases from V and 0 bases from J, with 9 bases between. The CDR3 here is CARLVPSYNEQFF. CDR3 sequence (DNA): TGTGCCAGGCTAGTCCCCTCCTACAATGAGCAGTTCTTC.

The chain has TRBV18 and TRBJ2-7; possibly TRBD2 for D (6 bases). V was trimmed by 2 bases and J by 12 bases, leaving 20 bases between them. Germline CDR1 KGHSH, CDR2 LQKENI. There are 14 residues in the CDR3. CDR3 amino acids: CASSPNPAGGLGYF. CDR3 nucleotide sequence: TGTGCCAGCTCACCAAACCCGGCAGGAGGGTTAGGGTACTTC.